These 8 T cell receptor beta chains were all obtained from the same sample, sequenced in a study of patients and donors after allogeneic stem cell transplantation. TCRdb itself ran the RT-PCR reads through MiXCR, one entry per CDR3 protein. Here the sample spans about 410,000 distinct CDR3 sequences, 16% being singletons. Material for sequencing was blood, either unsorted or a sorted T cell fraction (not recorded which). The receptors here all came from a human donor who was either an allogeneic HSCT recipient or a stem cell or donor lymphocyte infusion donor (not recorded which). It is not recorded whose cells these are; they may come from a transplant donor.

This clonotype was picked up a small number of times. The V gene is TRBV18, the J gene TRBJ1-2, with 9 bases fitting TRBD1. CDR3 length equals 13 residues. Germline V gene data show CDR1 as KGHSH and CDR2 as LQKENI. The V gene end was trimmed by 3 bases and the J gene end by 6 bases; junction bases not matched to a gene: 2. This CDR3 is CASSPGQGNGYTF. In DNA, the CDR3 is TGTGCCAGCTCACCGGGACAGGGAAATGGCTACACCTTC.

This clonotype was seen a few times. J is TRBJ2-1 and V is TRBV12-3 or TRBV12-4; 11 bases are a match to TRBD2. The junction had 4 bases not matched to a gene; V was cut back by 3 bases and J by 3 bases. This CDR3 region has 16 residues. CDR3 nucleotides: TGTGCCAGCAGTTTGGCTAGCGGGAGGATCTACAATGAGCAGTTCTTC. This gives the protein CASSLASGRIYNEQFF.

The chain is built from TRBV12-3 or TRBV12-4 and TRBJ1-6; no definite D call. This CDR3 contains 15 residues. V shed 5 bases and J shed 8 bases, with 16 bases lying between them. As DNA, the CDR3 is TGTGCCAGCAGTATTGCGGGCCGGGAGGATTCACCCCTCCACTTT. Protein product: CASSIAGREDSPLHF.

This sequence joins TRBV7-2 and TRBJ1-1; D call uncertain. CDR3 length equals 14 residues. V was cut by 3 bases and J by 0 bases, with 8 bases left in between. In germline, CDR1 is SGHTA, CDR2 FQGNSA. The CDR3 DNA reads as TGTGCCAGCAGCTTCGTAGGAATGAACACTGAAGCTTTCTTT. Its protein is CASSFVGMNTEAFF.

This clonotype appeared many times. The chain joins TRBV7-8 to TRBJ1-5; TRBD1 matches 8 bases. Germline-derived CDR1 and CDR2 are SGHVS and FQNEAQ. This CDR3 region has 15 residues. V gave up 6 bases and J gave up 2 bases; unmatched junction bases: 6. CDR3 residues: CASRRDRGRNQPQHF. The CDR3, as DNA: TGTGCCAGCAGAAGAGACAGGGGACGCAATCAGCCCCAGCATTTT.

CDR3 amino acids: CSAPRQGLPYF. The CDR3 DNA is TGCAGTGCTCCAAGACAGGGGTTGCCGTACTTC. This chain links TRBV20-1 with TRBJ2-7; 8 nucleotides align to TRBD1. CDR1 and CDR2 (germline): DFQATT, SNEGSKA (reference sequence). Trimming took 5 bases from V and 12 from J; bases not matched to a gene: 9. The CDR3 consists of 11 residues.

This clonotype was observed a handful of times. This chain uses TRBV20-1 with TRBJ2-7; weak D call: TRBD2 (6 bases). This CDR3 is 12 amino acids long. V was trimmed by 3 bases and J by 6 bases, leaving 12 bases between them. The germline V gene has CDR1 DFQATT and CDR2 SNEGSKA (reference sequence). In DNA, the CDR3 is TGCAGTGCTAGTCGCGGGAAAGGCGAGCAGTACTTC. This sequence encodes CSASRGKGEQYF.

The rearrangement joins TRBV7-9 to TRBJ1-1; 8 nucleotides align to TRBD1. Trimming cost V 7 bases and J 5 bases; bases outside gene matches: 9. Germline V gene sequence: CDR1 SEHNR, CDR2 FQNEAQ (reference sequence). The CDR3 runs 14 residues. The CDR3 protein is CASIKTGVGTEAFF. In nucleotides, the CDR3 is TGTGCCAGCATCAAGACAGGGGTGGGTACTGAAGCTTTCTTT.